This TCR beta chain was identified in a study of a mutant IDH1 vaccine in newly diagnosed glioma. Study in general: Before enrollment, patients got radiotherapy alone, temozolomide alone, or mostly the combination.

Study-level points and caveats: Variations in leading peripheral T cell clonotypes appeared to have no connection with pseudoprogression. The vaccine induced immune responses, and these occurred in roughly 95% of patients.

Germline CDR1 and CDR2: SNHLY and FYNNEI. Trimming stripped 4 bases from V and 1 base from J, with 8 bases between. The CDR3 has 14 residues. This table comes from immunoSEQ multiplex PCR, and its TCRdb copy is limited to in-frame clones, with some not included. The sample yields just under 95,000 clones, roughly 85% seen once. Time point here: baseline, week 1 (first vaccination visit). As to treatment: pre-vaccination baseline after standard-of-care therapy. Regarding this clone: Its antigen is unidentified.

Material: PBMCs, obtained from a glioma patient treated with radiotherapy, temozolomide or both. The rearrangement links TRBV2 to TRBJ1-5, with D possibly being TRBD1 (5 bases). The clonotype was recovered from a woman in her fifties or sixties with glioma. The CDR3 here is CASSVGASNQPQHF. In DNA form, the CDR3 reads TGTGCCAGCAGTGTAGGGGCGAGCAATCAGCCCCAGCATTTT.